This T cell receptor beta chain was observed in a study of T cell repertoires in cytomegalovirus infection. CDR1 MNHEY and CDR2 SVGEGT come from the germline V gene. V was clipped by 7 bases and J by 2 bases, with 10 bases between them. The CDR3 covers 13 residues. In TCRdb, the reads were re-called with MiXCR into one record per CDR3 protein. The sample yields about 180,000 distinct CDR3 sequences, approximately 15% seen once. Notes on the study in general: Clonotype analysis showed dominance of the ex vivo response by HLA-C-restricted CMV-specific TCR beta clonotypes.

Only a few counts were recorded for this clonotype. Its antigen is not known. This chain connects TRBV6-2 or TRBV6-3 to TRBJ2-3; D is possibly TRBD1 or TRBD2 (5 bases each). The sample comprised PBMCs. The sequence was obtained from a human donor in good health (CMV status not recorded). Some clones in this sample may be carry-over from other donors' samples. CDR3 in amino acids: CASTRDDTDTQYF. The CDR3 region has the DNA TGTGCCAGCACCCGGGACGACACAGATACGCAGTATTTT.